This T cell receptor (beta chain) was obtained from a study of OX40 agonist ivuxolimab in advanced cancers. About the research overall: The patients' treatment was ivuxolimab, an agonistic anti-OX40 (CD134) antibody.

The CDR3 spans 14 residues. V lost 2 bases to trimming and J lost 3 bases, with 10 bases between them. Germline V gene sequence: CDR1 KGHSH, CDR2 LQKENI. Sequenced by immunoSEQ multiplex PCR; TCRdb stores in-frame clones only, minus some. The repertoire holds 40,000 to 50,000 clones, around nine tenths seen once, with about a third in the top ten. The receptor comes from an adult with an advanced solid tumor such as melanoma, head and neck, liver or kidney cancer. The J gene is TRBJ1-1, the V gene TRBV18; a possible D gene is TRBD1 (5 bases). Sequences were derived from CD4+ or CD8+ T cells sorted from blood, sampled in a trial of the OX40 agonist ivuxolimab. The CDR3 spells CASSPGDGDTEAFF. The CDR3 DNA reads as TGTGCCAGCTCACCAGGGGACGGCGACACTGAAGCTTTCTTT. Combining the CDR3 with reference TRBV18 and TRBJ1-1 gives the whole variable domain NAGVMQNPRHLVRRRGQEARLRCSPMKGHSHVYWYRQLPEEGLKFMVYLQKENIIDESGMPKERFSAEFPKEGPSILRIQQVVRGDSAAYFCASSPGDGDTEAFFGQGTRLTVV.